Each of the 22 T cell receptor beta chains below was sequenced from the same sample in a study of blood T cell repertoires in COVID-19. TCRdb keeps only in-frame clones here, not all; method: immunoSEQ multiplex PCR. The sample gives some 130,000 clones, 55% to 75% of which show up once; 1.9% is in the top ten. Sequenced input: peripheral blood. All receptors derive from a woman in her seventies with acute or convalescent COVID-19.

The gene calls are TRBV5-1 and TRBJ1-6; 9 nucleotides agree with TRBD1. This CDR3 has 15 amino acids. Germline assignment: CDR1 SGHRS and CDR2 YFSETQ. J was trimmed by 6 bases and V by 3 bases; bases with no gene match: 4. This CDR3 reads CASSSGTGFNSPLHF. CDR3 nucleotides: TGCGCCAGCAGCTCCGGGACAGGGTTTAATTCACCCCTCCACTTT.

The V call is TRBV2, the J call TRBJ2-3, with unresolved D. CDR1 SNHLY and CDR2 FYNNEI come from the germline V gene. This CDR3 is 11 amino acids long. Trimming pared 7 bases from V and 2 bases from J, leaving 4 bases between. The CDR3 nucleotides read TGTGCCAGCACAGTCACAGATACGCAGTATTTT. It specifies CASTVTDTQYF.

V gene TRBV5-1 combines with J gene TRBJ2-5; D possibly corresponds to TRBD1 (5 bases). V was cut by 2 bases and J by 4 bases, with 12 bases left in between. Germline assignment: CDR1 SGHRS and CDR2 YFSETQ. The CDR3 sequence is 14 residues long. CDR3 in amino acids: CASSLTPGRETQYF. CDR3 nucleotide sequence: TGCGCCAGCAGCTTAACTCCAGGGCGAGAGACCCAGTACTTC.

V usage is TRBV7-2 and J usage is TRBJ2-1; D unclear. V was shortened by 2 bases and J by 2 bases, with 4 bases between the two germline ends. Germline V lookup: CDR1 SGHTA, CDR2 FQGNSA. The CDR3 sequence is 13 residues long. In nucleotides, the CDR3 is TGTGCCAGCAGCTTACGTGCCTACAATGAGCAGTTCTTC. It codes for CASSLRAYNEQFF.

The chain has TRBV14 and TRBJ2-2; 11 nucleotides match TRBD2. The CDR3 loop spans 18 amino acids. Germline values: CDR1 SGHDN, CDR2 FVKESK. Trimming cost V 4 bases and J 6 bases; bases outside gene matches: 13. For the CDR3, the DNA is TGTGCCAGCAGCCGAATCCGACTAGCGGGGCCTTCGTCCGGGGAGCTGTTTTTT. It specifies CASSRIRLAGPSSGELFF.

This clone was observed a handful of times. The chain combines TRBV20-1 with TRBJ2-5; 7 positions match TRBD2. Germline V gene lookup returns CDR1 DFQATT and CDR2 SNEGSKA (reference sequence). There are 13 residues in the CDR3. Germline trimming cut 3 bases from V and 5 bases from J; bases unmatched to any gene: 6. CDR3 in amino acids: CSASPLARETQYF. The CDR3 DNA sequence: TGCAGTGCTAGTCCACTAGCGCGTGAGACCCAGTACTTC.

This clone was seen a handful of times. V and J are TRBV28 and TRBJ1-2; tentative D call: TRBD1 (5 bases). V shed 6 bases and J shed 2 bases, with 13 bases lying between them. CDR1 is MDHEN, CDR2 SYDVKM, per germline. This CDR3 comprises 14 residues. CDR3 region: CASRTVSVNYGYTF. CDR3 in DNA: TGTGCCAGCAGGACAGTATCGGTAAACTATGGCTACACCTTC.

A few counts support this clone. The rearrangement uses TRBV6-5 and TRBJ1-5; D gene unclear. The V end lost 0 bases, the J end lost 7 bases, and 13 bases lay between the germline ends. The CDR3 has 15 amino acids. The germline V gene has CDR1 MNHEY and CDR2 SVGAGI. CDR3 in amino acids: CASSYSQGGNQPQHF. DNA of the CDR3: TGTGCCAGCAGTTACTCCCAAGGAGGGAACCAGCCCCAGCATTTT.

The J gene is TRBJ1-3, the V gene TRBV9, with D unresolved. The CDR3 sequence is 14 residues long. Germline-derived CDR1 and CDR2 are SGDLS and YYNGEE. Between the trimmed V and J ends, which lost 5 bases and 0 bases, there was a span of 9 bases. CDR3 loop: CASSYGSSGNTIYF. CDR3 DNA: TGTGCCAGCAGTTATGGGAGCTCTGGAAACACCATATATTTT.

The rearrangement joins TRBV28 to TRBJ1-1, with D hard to call. This CDR3 region has 14 residues. The ends were cut back, 2 bases at V and 5 bases at J, with 12 bases in the middle. Looked up from germline, CDR1 is MDHEN and CDR2 is SYDVKM. The CDR3 DNA is TGTGCCAGCAGTTTAATTGGAGGGAGGACTGAAGCTTTCTTT. Protein: CASSLIGGRTEAFF.

This chain joins TRBV9 and TRBJ2-7; D call uncertain. CDR1 is SGDLS and CDR2 is YYNGEE in the germline V gene. Trimming shortened V by 0 bases and J by 8 bases, and 12 bases separated the two germline ends. This CDR3 is built from 13 residues. The CDR3 loop reads CASSVATYSKQYF. The CDR3 DNA is TGTGCCAGCAGCGTAGCTACCTACAGCAAGCAGTACTTC.

Many counts were recorded for this clone. The chain employs TRBV5-1 and TRBJ2-7, with a tentative D call TRBD1 (6 bases). The CDR3 covers 14 residues. The germline V gene encodes CDR1 SGHRS and CDR2 YFSETQ. V lost 2 bases, J lost 5 bases, and 14 bases lay in between. The CDR3 is CASSFRETGNEQYF. The CDR3 nucleotides are TGCGCCAGCAGCTTTAGGGAGACAGGCAACGAGCAGTACTTC.

The rearrangement uses TRBV2 and TRBJ1-5, with D unresolved. Trimming removed 9 bases at V and 6 bases at J, with 21 bases between. CDR3 size: 15 residues. Germline CDR1 is SNHLY and CDR2 is FYNNEI. The CDR3 is CASKAATGSGQPQHF. DNA of the CDR3: TGTGCCAGTAAAGCGGCAACGGGGTCGGGTCAGCCCCAGCATTTT.

This clone was detected a few times. The V and J genes are TRBV21-1 and TRBJ1-6. TRBV21-1 is labeled a pseudogene. The CDR3 spans 15 residues. CDR3 loop: CVAGRGSSYNSPLHF. The CDR3 nucleotides read TGTGTCGCTGGACGGGGAAGCTCCTATAATTCACCCCTCCACTTT.

V is TRBV5-1 and J is TRBJ1-2; D is unclear. This CDR3 has 15 residues. Trimming removed 4 bases from V and 1 base from J, with 14 bases in between. CDR1 SGHRS and CDR2 YFSETQ come from the germline V gene. CDR3 in amino acids: CASSPGSGNNYGYTF. The CDR3 DNA reads as TGCGCCAGCAGCCCGGGGTCCGGGAATAACTATGGCTACACCTTC.

J is TRBJ2-3 and V is TRBV27; no firm D call. V lost 1 base, J lost 6 bases, and 14 bases lay in between. The CDR3 runs 15 residues. Germline loops: CDR1 MNHEY, CDR2 SMNVEV (reference sequence). In DNA form, the CDR3 reads TGTGCCAGCAGTTTATTGGGCAACACGGCCGATACGCAGTATTTT. Encoded protein: CASSLLGNTADTQYF.

The rearrangement uses TRBV15 and TRBJ2-2; tentative D call: TRBD2 (5 bases). The CDR3 covers 14 residues. Trimming took 1 base from V and 7 from J, leaving 10 bases between them. CDR1 and CDR2 from the germline V gene are LNHNV and YYDKDF (reference sequence). CDR3 nucleotide sequence: TGTGCCACCAGCAGAGGGACTGTTATCGGGGAGCTGTTTTTT. It specifies CATSRGTVIGELFF.

This chain uses TRBV6-6 with TRBJ2-1; perhaps TRBD2 as D (5 bases). CDR3 size: 13 residues. Trimming removed 11 bases from V and 1 base from J, with 12 bases in between. CDR1 MNHNY and CDR2 SVGAGI come from the germline V gene (reference sequence). In nucleotides, the CDR3 is TGTGCCGAACTCCCGGGGTCCTACAATGAGCAGTTCTTC. Protein: CAELPGSYNEQFF.

The chain has TRBV6-5 and TRBJ1-3; D is undetermined. Trimming cost V 0 bases and J 2 bases, with 5 bases left between them. The germline V gene encodes CDR1 MNHEY and CDR2 SVGAGI. The CDR3 has 14 residues. DNA for the CDR3: TGTGCCAGCAGTTACTCTGGGCCTGGAAACACCATATATTTT. It translates to CASSYSGPGNTIYF.

Note on this clone: Given a much more abundant clone one base away, this may be a read error. The chain employs TRBV3-1 (or the pseudogene TRBV3-2) and TRBJ1-1, with 7 bases matching TRBD1. Germline lookup yields CDR1 LGHDT and CDR2 YNNKEL (reference sequence). The V and J ends lost 6 bases and 1 base, in that order; junction bases with no gene match: 2. The CDR3 spans 13 residues. The CDR3 coding sequence is TGTGCCAGCAGGGGACAGTCGAACACTGAAGCTTTCTTT. Encoded protein: CASRGQSNTEAFF.

The rearrangement links TRBV11-2 to TRBJ2-1, with D tentatively TRBD1 (6 bases). Trimming removed 7 bases from V and 6 bases from J, with 13 bases in between. The CDR3 totals 13 residues. Germline V gene data show CDR1 as SGHAT and CDR2 as FQNNGV. The CDR3 DNA follows: TGTGCCAGCAACCCCCTGACAGGCAATGAGCAGTTCTTC. This encodes CASNPLTGNEQFF.

The V gene is TRBV2, the J gene TRBJ2-7, with 12 positions matching TRBD2. CDR3 length: 15 amino acids. V gave up 6 bases and J gave up 2 bases; unmatched junction bases: 5. Germline V CDR1 and CDR2: SNHLY, FYNNEI. The CDR3 is CASRESSGGAYEQYF. CDR3 coding DNA: TGTGCCAGCAGAGAGTCTAGCGGGGGGGCCTACGAGCAGTACTTC.